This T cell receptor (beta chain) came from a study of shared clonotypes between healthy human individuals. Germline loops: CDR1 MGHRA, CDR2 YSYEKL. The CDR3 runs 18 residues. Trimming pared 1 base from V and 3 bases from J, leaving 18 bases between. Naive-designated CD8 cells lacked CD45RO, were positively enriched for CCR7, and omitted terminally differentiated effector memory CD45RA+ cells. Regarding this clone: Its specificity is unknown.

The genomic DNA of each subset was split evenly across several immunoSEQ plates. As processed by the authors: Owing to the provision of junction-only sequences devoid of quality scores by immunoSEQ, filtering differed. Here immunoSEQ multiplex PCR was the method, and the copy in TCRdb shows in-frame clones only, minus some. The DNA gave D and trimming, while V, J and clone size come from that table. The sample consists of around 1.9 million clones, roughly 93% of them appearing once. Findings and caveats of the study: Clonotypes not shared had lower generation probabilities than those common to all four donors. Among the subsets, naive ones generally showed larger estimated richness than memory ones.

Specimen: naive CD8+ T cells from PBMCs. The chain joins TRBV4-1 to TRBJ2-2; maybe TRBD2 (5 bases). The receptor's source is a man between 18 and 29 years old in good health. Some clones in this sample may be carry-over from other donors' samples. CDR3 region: CASSQVYPPGTHTGELFF. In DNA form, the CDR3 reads TGCGCCAGCAGCCAAGTATACCCTCCGGGAACACACACCGGGGAGCTGTTTTTT.